The following is a TCR beta chain sequence with its context. Its antigen is as yet unknown. Assay: immunoSEQ multiplex PCR; the TCRdb copy retains only in-frame clones and omits some. The sample carries approximately 27,000 clones, approximately 84% recorded once. This sample is part of a study of chemoradiotherapy in HPV16-positive cancers. Study-wide findings and caveats: Candidate HPV-specific clones and E7-related TCR motifs grew in tumor during treatment.

V shed 1 base and J shed 4 bases, with 19 bases lying between them. The germline V gene encodes CDR1 SGHTA and CDR2 FQGNSA. The CDR3 spans 17 residues. This receptor was taken from a human donor with HPV-associated anogenital cancer. Sequences were derived from blood, sampled from a patient who underwent chemoradiotherapy. The chain links TRBV7-2 to TRBJ2-5; D might be TRBD1 or TRBD2, each matching 5 bases. CDR3 protein: CASSLGAAGSGRETQYF. Written as DNA, the CDR3 is TGTGCCAGCAGCTTAGGAGCGGCAGGGTCGGGGCGAGAGACCCAGTACTTC. Full variable domain (missing parts from reference TRBV7-2 and TRBJ2-5): GAGVSQSPSNKVTEKGKDVELRCDPISGHTALYWYRQSLGQGLEFLIYFQGNSAPDKSGLPSDRFSAERTGGSVSTLTIQRTQQEDSAVYLCASSLGAAGSGRETQYFGPGTRLLVL.